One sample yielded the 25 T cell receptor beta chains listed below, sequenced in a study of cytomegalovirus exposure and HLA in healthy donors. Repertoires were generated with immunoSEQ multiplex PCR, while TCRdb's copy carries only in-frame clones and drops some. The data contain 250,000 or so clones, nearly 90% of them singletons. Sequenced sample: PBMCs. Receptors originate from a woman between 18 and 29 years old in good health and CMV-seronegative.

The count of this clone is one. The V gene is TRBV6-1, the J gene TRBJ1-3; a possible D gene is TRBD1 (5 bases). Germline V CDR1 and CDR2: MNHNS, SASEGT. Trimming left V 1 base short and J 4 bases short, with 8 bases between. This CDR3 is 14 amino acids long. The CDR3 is CASSEVSGGNTIYF. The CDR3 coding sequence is TGTGCCAGCAGTGAAGTATCAGGGGGAAACACCATATATTTT.

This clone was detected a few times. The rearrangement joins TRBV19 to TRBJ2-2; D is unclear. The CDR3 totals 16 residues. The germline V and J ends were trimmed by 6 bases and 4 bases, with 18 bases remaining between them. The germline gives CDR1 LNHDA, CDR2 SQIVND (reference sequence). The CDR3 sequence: CASSAPLIHATGELFF. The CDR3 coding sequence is TGTGCCAGTAGCGCTCCCCTCATACACGCCACCGGGGAGCTGTTTTTT.

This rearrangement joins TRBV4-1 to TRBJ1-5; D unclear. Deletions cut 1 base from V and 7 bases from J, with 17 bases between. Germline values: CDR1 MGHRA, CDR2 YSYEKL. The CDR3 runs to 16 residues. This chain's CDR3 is CASSQVHGPGGQPQHF. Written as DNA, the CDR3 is TGCGCCAGCAGCCAAGTCCATGGGCCCGGCGGGCAGCCCCAGCATTTT.

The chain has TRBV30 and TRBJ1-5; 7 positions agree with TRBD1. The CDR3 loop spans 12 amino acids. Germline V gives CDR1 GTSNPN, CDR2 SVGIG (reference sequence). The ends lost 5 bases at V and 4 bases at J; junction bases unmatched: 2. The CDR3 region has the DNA TGTGCCTGGGAGACAGGGAATCAGCCCCAGCATTTT. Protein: CAWETGNQPQHF.

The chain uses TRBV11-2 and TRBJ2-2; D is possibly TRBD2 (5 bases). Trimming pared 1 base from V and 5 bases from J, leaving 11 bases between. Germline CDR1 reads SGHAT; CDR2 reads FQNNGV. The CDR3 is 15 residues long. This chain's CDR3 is CASSLVPGSTGELFF. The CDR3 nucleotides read TGTGCCAGCAGCTTAGTCCCGGGATCAACCGGGGAGCTGTTTTTT.

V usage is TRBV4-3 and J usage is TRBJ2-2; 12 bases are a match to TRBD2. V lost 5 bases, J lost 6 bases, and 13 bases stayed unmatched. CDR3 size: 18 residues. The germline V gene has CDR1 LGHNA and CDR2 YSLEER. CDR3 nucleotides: TGCGCCAGCAGCGTAGGACTAGCGGGGCCCACAGGAGCCGGGGAGCTGTTTTTT. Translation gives CASSVGLAGPTGAGELFF.

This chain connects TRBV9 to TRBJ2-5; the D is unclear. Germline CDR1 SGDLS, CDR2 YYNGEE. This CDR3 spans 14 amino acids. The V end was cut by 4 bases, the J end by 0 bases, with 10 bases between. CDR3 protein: CASSSRSYQETQYF. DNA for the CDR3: TGTGCCAGCAGCTCTAGATCGTACCAAGAGACCCAGTACTTC.

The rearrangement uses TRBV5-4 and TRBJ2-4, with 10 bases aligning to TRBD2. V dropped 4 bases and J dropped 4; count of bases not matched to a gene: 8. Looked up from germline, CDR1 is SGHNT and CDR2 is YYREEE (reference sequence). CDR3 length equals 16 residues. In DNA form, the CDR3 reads TGTGCCAGCAGCCGACAAACTAGCGGGGAGAAAAACATTCAGTACTTC. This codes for CASSRQTSGEKNIQYF.

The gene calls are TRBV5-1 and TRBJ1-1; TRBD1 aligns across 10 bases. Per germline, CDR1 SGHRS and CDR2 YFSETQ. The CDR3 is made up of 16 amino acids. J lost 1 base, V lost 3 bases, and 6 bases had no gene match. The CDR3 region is CASSSPGQGPNTEAFF. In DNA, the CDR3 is TGCGCCAGCAGCTCTCCGGGACAGGGGCCGAACACTGAAGCTTTCTTT.

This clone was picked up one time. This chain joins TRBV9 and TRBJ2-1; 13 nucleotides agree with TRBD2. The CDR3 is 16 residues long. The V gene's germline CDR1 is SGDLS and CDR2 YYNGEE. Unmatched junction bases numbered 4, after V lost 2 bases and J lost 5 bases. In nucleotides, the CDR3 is TGTGCCAGCAGCGTGGGACTAGCGGGGACCAACAATGAGCAGTTCTTC. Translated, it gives CASSVGLAGTNNEQFF. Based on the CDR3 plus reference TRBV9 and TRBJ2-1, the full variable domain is DSGVTQTPKHLITATGQRVTLRCSPRSGDLSVYWYQQSLDQGLQFLIQYYNGEERAKGNILERFSAQQFPDLHSELNLSSLELGDSALYFCASSVGLAGTNNEQFFGPGTRLTVL.

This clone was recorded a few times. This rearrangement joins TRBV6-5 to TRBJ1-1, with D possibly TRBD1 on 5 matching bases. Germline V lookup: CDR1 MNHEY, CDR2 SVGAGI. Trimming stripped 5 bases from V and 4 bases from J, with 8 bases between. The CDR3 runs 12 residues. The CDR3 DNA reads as TGTGCCAGCAGTGGCAGGGTCACTGAAGCTTTCTTT. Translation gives CASSGRVTEAFF.

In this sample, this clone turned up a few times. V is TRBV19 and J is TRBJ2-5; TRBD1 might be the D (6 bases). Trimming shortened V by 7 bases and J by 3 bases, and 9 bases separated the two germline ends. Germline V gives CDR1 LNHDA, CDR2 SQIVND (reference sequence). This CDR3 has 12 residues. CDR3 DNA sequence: TGTGCCAGTACTCGGACAGAAGAGACCCAGTACTTC. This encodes CASTRTEETQYF.

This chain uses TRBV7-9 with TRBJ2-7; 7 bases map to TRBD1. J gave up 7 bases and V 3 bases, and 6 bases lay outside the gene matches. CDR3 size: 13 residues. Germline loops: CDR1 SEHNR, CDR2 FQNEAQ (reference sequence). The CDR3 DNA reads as TGTGCCAGCAGCTTTCGGCAGGGGGTAGAGCAGTACTTC. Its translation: CASSFRQGVEQYF.

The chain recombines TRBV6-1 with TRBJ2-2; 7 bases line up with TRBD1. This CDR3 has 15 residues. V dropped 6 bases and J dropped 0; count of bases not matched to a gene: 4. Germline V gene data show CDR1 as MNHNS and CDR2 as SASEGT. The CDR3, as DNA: TGTGCCAGCAGCCGGGGACAGTCGAACACCGGGGAGCTGTTTTTT. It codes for CASSRGQSNTGELFF.

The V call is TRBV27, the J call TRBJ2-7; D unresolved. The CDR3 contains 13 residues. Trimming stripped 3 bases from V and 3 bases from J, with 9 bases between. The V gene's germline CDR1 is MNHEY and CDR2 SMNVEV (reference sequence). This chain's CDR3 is CASSFVQSYEQYF. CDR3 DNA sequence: TGTGCCAGCAGTTTCGTACAGAGCTACGAGCAGTACTTC.

CDR3 residues: CASSVGTGNTGELFF. The CDR3 bases are TGCGCCAGCAGTGTAGGGACAGGGAACACCGGGGAGCTGTTTTTT. This chain joins TRBV10-1 and TRBJ2-2; TRBD1 agrees at 8 bases. CDR1 WNHNN and CDR2 SYGVQD come from the germline V gene (reference sequence). The CDR3 is made up of 15 amino acids. V shed 4 bases, J shed 1 base, and the junction held 2 bases outside the gene matches.

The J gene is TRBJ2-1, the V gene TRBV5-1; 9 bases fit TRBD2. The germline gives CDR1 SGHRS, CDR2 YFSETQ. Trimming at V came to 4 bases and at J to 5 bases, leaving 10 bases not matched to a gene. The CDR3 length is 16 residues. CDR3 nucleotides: TGCGCCAGCAGCCCACTTAGCGGGGGTTTCCACAATGAGCAGTTCTTC. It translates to CASSPLSGGFHNEQFF. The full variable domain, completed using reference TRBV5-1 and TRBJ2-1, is KAGVTQTPRYLIKTRGQQVTLSCSPISGHRSVSWYQQTPGQGLQFLFEYFSETQRNKGNFPGRFSGRQFSNSRSEMNVSTLELGDSALYLCASSPLSGGFHNEQFFGPGTRLTVL.

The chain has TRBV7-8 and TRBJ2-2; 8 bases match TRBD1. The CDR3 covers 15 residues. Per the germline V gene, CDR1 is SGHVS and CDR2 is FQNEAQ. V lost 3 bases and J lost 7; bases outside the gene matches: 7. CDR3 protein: CASSLATGGVGELFF. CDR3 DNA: TGTGCCAGCAGCTTGGCAACAGGGGGAGTCGGGGAGCTGTTTTTT.

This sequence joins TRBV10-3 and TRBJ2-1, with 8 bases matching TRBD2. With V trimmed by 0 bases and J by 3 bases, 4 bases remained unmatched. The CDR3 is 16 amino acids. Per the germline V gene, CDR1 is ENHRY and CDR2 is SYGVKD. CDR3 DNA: TGTGCCATCAGTGAGTCGGCTAGCGGGTTCTACAATGAGCAGTTCTTC. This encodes CAISESASGFYNEQFF.

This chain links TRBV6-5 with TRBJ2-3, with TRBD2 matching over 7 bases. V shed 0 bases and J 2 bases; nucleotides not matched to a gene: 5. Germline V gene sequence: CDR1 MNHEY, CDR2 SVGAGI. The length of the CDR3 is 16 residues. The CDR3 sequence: CASSYSGGWATDTQYF. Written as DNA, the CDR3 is TGTGCCAGCAGTTACTCCGGGGGGTGGGCCACAGATACGCAGTATTTT.

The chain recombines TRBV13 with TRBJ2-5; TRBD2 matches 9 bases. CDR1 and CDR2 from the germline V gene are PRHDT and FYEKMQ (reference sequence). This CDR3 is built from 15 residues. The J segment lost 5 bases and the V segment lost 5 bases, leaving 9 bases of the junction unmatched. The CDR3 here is CASSQRLAAWETQYF. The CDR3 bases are TGTGCCAGCAGCCAAAGACTAGCGGCCTGGGAGACCCAGTACTTC.

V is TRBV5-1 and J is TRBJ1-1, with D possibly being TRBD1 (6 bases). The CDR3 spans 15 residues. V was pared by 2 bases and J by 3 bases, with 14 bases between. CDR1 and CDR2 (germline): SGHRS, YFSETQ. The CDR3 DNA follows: TGCGCCAGCAGCTTAACGGGACATCGAGACACTGAAGCTTTCTTT. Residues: CASSLTGHRDTEAFF.

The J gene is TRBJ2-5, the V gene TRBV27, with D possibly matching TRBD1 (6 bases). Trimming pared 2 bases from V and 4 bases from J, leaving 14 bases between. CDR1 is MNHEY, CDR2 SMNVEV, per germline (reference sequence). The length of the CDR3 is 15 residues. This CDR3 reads CASSLRAGAVETQYF. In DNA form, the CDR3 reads TGTGCCAGCAGTTTAAGGGCAGGGGCAGTAGAGACCCAGTACTTC.

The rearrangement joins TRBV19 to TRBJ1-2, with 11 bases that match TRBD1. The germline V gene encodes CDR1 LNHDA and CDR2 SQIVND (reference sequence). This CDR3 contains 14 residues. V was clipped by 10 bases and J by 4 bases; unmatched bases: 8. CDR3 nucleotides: TGTGCCACGGGGACAGGGGGTCCTGGCTATGGCTACACCTTC. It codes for CATGTGGPGYGYTF.

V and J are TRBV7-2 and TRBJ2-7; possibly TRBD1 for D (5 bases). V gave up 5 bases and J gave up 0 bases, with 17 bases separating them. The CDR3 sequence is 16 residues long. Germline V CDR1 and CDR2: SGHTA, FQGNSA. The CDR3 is CASSLTDRAYSYEQYF. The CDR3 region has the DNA TGTGCCAGCAGCCTAACCGACAGAGCCTACTCCTACGAGCAGTACTTC.